This T cell receptor (beta chain) appears in the sequencing data of a study of blood T cell repertoires in COVID-19. Study context: Some COVID-19 samples were acute and others convalescent; all came from the United States, Italy and Spain. In each case, the material was cDNA or gDNA derived from T cells, B-cell-depleted T cells, or PBMCs.

As processed by the authors: For nucleated cells, counts were estimated from reference gene primer amplification. Profiling relied on immunoSEQ multiplex PCR, and the TCRdb table lists in-frame clones only, not all of them. Clonal size and the V and J genes are those of that table, whereas D and trimming came from the DNA. The sample carries around 42,000 clones, around 89% recorded once. Trimming cost V 6 bases and J 6 bases; bases outside gene matches: 10. The CDR3 has 16 amino acids. From germline, CDR1 is LGHDT and CDR2 YNNKEL (reference sequence). The sequence was obtained from a human donor in a cohort sampled during active COVID-19. The J gene is TRBJ2-2, the V gene TRBV3-1 (or the pseudogene TRBV3-2), with TRBD2 matching over 10 bases. Sequenced input: peripheral blood. CDR3 DNA sequence: TGTGCCAGCAGTGCTAGCGGGAGAATGTTTGCCGGGGAGCTGTTTTTT. This codes for CASSASGRMFAGELFF.